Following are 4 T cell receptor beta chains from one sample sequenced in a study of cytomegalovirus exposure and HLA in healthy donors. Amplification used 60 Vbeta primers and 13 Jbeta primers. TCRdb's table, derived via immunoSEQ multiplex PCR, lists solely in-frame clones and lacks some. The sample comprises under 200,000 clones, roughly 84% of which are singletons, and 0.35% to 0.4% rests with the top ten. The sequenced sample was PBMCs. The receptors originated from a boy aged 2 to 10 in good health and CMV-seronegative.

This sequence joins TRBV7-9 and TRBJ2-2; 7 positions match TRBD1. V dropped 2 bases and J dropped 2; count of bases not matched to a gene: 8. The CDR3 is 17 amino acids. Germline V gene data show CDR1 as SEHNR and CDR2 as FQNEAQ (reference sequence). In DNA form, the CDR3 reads TGTGCCAGCAGCTTAATGGGCCGGGACAGTAACACCGGGGAGCTGTTTTTT. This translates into CASSLMGRDSNTGELFF.

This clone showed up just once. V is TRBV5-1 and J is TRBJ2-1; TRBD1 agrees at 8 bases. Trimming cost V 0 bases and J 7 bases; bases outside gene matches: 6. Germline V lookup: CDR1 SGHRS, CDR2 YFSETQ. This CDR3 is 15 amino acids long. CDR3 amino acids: CASSLGQGRINEQFF. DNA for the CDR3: TGCGCCAGCAGCTTGGGACAGGGGCGTATAAATGAGCAGTTCTTC.

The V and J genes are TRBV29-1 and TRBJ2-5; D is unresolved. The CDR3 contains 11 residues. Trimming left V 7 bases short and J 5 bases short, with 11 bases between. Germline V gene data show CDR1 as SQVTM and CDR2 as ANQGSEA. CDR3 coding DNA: TGCAGCGCAAGAGAACGGGAGACCCAGTACTTC. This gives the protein CSARERETQYF.

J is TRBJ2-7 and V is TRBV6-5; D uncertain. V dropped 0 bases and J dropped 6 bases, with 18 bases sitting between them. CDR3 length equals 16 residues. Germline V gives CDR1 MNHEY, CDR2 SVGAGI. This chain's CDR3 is CASSYSGQIASGEQYF. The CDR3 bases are TGTGCCAGCAGTTACTCCGGTCAGATCGCTTCGGGCGAGCAGTACTTC.